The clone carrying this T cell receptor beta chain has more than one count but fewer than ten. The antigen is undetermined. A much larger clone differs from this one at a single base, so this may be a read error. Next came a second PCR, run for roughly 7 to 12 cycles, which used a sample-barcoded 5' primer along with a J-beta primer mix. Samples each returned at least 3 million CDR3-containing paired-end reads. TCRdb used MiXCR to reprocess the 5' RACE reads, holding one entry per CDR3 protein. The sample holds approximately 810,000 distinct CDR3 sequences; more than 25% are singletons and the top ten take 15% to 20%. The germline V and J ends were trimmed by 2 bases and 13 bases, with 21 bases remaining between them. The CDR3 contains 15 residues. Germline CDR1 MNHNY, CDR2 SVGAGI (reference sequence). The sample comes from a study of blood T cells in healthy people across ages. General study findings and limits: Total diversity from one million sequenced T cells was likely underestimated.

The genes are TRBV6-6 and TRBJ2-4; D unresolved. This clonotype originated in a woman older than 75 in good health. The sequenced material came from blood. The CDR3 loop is CASSYSTVRRSEQYF. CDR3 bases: TGTGCCAGCAGTTACAGTACAGTGAGACGGAGTGAGCAGTACTTC.